The 15 T cell receptor beta chains below come from one sample, sequenced in a study of T cells after yellow fever vaccination (dated by TCRdb to between 2018 and 2021). The treatment or condition label here, explained by the study, means: live attenuated yellow fever vaccine strain. The library was prepared using 5' RACE. For sequencing, an Illumina HiSeq 2500 was employed. The public sequencing data were trimmed at Q25 with fastp and processed into clonotypes with MiXCR by TCRdb, which kept only in-frame beta chains. Each entry is one CDR3 protein sequence, shown with its most common DNA and genes. Recorded for this sample are about 340,000 distinct CDR3 sequences; 7.5% to 9% of them occurred a single time. About a sixth of the sample rests with the top ten. Sequenced material: PBMCs, taken on the day of the first yellow fever vaccination. The receptor set was obtained from a man aged 18 to 29 who received the YFV17D yellow fever vaccine.

This clonotype was seen a handful of times. V and J are TRBV27 and TRBJ2-1, with TRBD1 identical over 9 bases. The CDR3 extends over 16 amino acids. The V gene end was trimmed by 1 base and the J gene end by 4 bases; junction bases not matched to a gene: 5. Germline lookup yields CDR1 MNHEY and CDR2 SMNVEV (reference sequence). For the CDR3, the DNA is TGTGCCAGCAGTTTATTAAGGGACAGGGCTTACAATGAGCAGTTCTTC. Amino acids: CASSLLRDRAYNEQFF.

A few counts support this clonotype. This sequence joins TRBV6-5 and TRBJ1-4, with D perhaps matching TRBD1 (5 bases). Per germline, CDR1 MNHEY and CDR2 SVGAGI. The length of the CDR3 is 15 residues. The V and J ends lost 0 bases and 2 bases respectively, with 7 bases between them. The CDR3 spells CASSYSSGTNEKLFF. The CDR3 DNA follows: TGTGCCAGCAGTTACTCGTCAGGGACTAATGAAAAACTGTTTTTT.

This clonotype was observed many times. The chain links TRBV7-8 to TRBJ1-1; no reliable D call. The CDR3 runs 14 residues. Trimming took off 3 bases at V and 5 bases at J, with 13 bases between the two ends. The germline V gene encodes CDR1 SGHVS and CDR2 FQNEAQ. The CDR3 DNA reads as TGTGCCAGCAGCTTTGGTATCTCTAGGACTGAAGCTTTCTTT. Translating gives CASSFGISRTEAFF.

The gene calls are TRBV7-9 and TRBJ2-5; 7 bases match TRBD2. The CDR3 has 17 amino acids. CDR1 and CDR2 from the germline V gene are SEHNR and FQNEAQ (reference sequence). The J segment lost 2 bases and the V segment lost 5 bases, leaving 14 bases of the junction unmatched. The CDR3, as DNA: TGTGCCAGCAGCCCGGCGGGGATGCGGGGGAGGCAAGAGACCCAGTACTTC. Its translation: CASSPAGMRGRQETQYF.

The rearrangement uses TRBV21-1 and TRBJ2-6; the table calls TRBD1, which could not be checked here. TRBV21-1 is designated a pseudogene. The CDR3 is 17 residues long. In nucleotides, the CDR3 is TGTGCCAGCAGCAGCCGGGACACCGACCCTGGGGCCAACGTCCTGACTTTC. This encodes CASSSRDTDPGANVLTF.

This clonotype came up a few times. V and J are TRBV30 and TRBJ2-7; D not resolved. CDR1 is GTSNPN and CDR2 is SVGIG in the germline V gene (reference sequence). V lost 1 base and J 1 base, leaving 5 bases between the germline ends. The CDR3 extends over 12 amino acids. The CDR3 sequence: CAWSDESYEQYF. CDR3 coding DNA: TGTGCCTGGAGTGACGAGTCCTACGAGCAGTACTTC.

The chain couples TRBV4-2 to TRBJ2-5; D possibly uses TRBD1 or TRBD2 (5 bases each). V shed 4 bases and J shed 4 bases, with 13 bases lying between them. The CDR3 is 14 amino acids. Per the germline V gene, CDR1 is LGHNA and CDR2 is YNFKEQ. This CDR3 reads CASSPGLGPETQYF. For the CDR3, the DNA is TGTGCCAGCAGCCCCGGACTGGGACCAGAGACCCAGTACTTC.

This clonotype was recorded a few times. The chain links TRBV20-1 to TRBJ1-5; 9 bases agree with TRBD1. With V trimmed by 5 bases and J by 7 bases, 9 bases remained unmatched. The CDR3 consists of 14 residues. Germline values: CDR1 DFQATT, CDR2 SNEGSKA (reference sequence). Written as DNA, the CDR3 is TGCAGTGCTGCTAAAGCCGGGACAGGGCAGCCCCAGCATTTT. It specifies CSAAKAGTGQPQHF.

The V and J genes are TRBV19 and TRBJ1-6; a possible D gene is TRBD1 (5 bases). Trimming cost V 7 bases and J 12 bases, with 16 bases left between them. The CDR3 loop spans 13 amino acids. The germline V gene encodes CDR1 LNHDA and CDR2 SQIVND (reference sequence). CDR3 bases: TGTGCCAGTACGAAAGGGGAATATTTACCCCTCCACTTT. Translated: CASTKGEYLPLHF.

Comment on this clonotype: A single base separates this from a much larger clone, so it may be a read error. A read error is likely, as this CDR3 ends without the conserved phenylalanine or tryptophan. The J gene is TRBJ1-6, the V gene TRBV19, with a possible D match to TRBD1 (6 bases). Trimming took 5 bases from V and 8 from J, leaving 16 bases between them. The CDR3 length is 15 residues. Germline V lookup: CDR1 LNHDA, CDR2 SQIVND (reference sequence). In DNA, the CDR3 is TGTGCCAGTAGTGGTACAGGGTCTCGGGATTCACCCCTCCACCTT. Translating gives CASSGTGSRDSPLHL.

This clonotype has at least ten counts. The CDR3 region has the DNA TGCGCCAGCAGCGCCTGGGGACGGTCTAGCACAGATACGCAGTATTTT. It is translated as CASSAWGRSSTDTQYF. The chain is built from TRBV5-1 and TRBJ2-3, with D tentatively TRBD1 or TRBD2 (5 bases each). The CDR3 has 16 amino acids. The ends were cut back, 4 bases at V and 0 bases at J, with 15 bases in the middle. Germline V CDR1 and CDR2: SGHRS, YFSETQ.

The chain uses TRBV11-1 and TRBJ1-5; D is possibly TRBD1 (5 bases). There are 18 residues in the CDR3. In germline, CDR1 is SGHAT, CDR2 FQDESV (reference sequence). V was cut by 5 bases and J by 7 bases, with 27 bases left in between. The DNA for the CDR3 is TGTGCCAGCAGCCCCGAAGTATCGATGGGGGTCCTGAACCAGCCCCAGCATTTT. Amino acid sequence: CASSPEVSMGVLNQPQHF. Looking up the rest from reference TRBV11-1 and TRBJ1-5 gives the full variable domain: EAEVAQSPRYKITEKSQAVAFWCDPISGHATLYWYRQILGQGPELLVQFQDESVVDDSQLPKDRFSAERLKGVDSTLKIQPAELGDSAMYLCASSPEVSMGVLNQPQHFGDGTRLSIL.

This clonotype turned up a few times. The chain combines TRBV7-3 with TRBJ2-7; 11 bases are shared with TRBD2. Per the germline V gene, CDR1 is SGHTA and CDR2 is FQGTGA. This CDR3 contains 18 residues. The V and J ends lost 1 base and 2 bases, in that order; junction bases with no gene match: 10. The CDR3 loop reads CASSLRPSGGLLAYEQYF. The DNA of the CDR3 is TGTGCCAGCAGCTTAAGGCCTAGCGGGGGGCTCCTCGCCTACGAGCAGTACTTC.

This clonotype was seen a handful of times. This chain joins TRBV5-5 and TRBJ1-2; 7 bases fit TRBD1. Germline CDR1 reads SGHKS; CDR2 reads YYEKEE (reference sequence). The CDR3 has 14 amino acids. After removal of 4 bases from V and 7 bases from J, the junction contained 10 bases not matched to a gene. The CDR3 protein is CASSPLDRAFGYTF. The CDR3 DNA reads as TGTGCCAGCAGCCCTCTAGACAGGGCTTTTGGCTACACCTTC. The full variable domain, in which reference TRBV5-5 and TRBJ1-2 provide the parts outside the CDR3, is DAGVTQSPTHLIKTRGQQVTLRCSPISGHKSVSWYQQVLGQGPQFIFQYYEKEERGRGNFPDRFSARQFPNYSSELNVNALLLGDSALYLCASSPLDRAFGYTFGSGTRLTVV.

This clonotype was counted a few times. The V and J genes are TRBV5-4 and TRBJ2-5, with a weak D call TRBD2 (6 bases). The CDR3 has 17 residues. The germline CDR1 and CDR2 sequences are SGHNT and YYREEE (reference sequence). V gave up 9 bases and J gave up 5 bases, with 29 bases separating them. Here the CDR3 DNA reads TGTGCCACTACAAAATCGGGGGTCCTCGCCCATCGGGAGACCCAGTACTTC. It is translated as CATTKSGVLAHRETQYF.